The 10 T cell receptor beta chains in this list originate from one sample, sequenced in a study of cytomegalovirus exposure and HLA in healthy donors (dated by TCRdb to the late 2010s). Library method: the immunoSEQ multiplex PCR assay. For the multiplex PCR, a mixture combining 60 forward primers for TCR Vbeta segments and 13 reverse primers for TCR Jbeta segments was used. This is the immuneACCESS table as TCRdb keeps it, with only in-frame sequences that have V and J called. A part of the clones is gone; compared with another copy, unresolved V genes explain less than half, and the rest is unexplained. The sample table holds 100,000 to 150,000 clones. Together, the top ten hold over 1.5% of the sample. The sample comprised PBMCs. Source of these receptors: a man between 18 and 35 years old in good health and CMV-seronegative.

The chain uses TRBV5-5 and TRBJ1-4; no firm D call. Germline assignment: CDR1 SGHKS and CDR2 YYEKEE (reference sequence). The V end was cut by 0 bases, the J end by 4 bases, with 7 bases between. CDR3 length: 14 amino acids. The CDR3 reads CASSLVYGNEKLFF. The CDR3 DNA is TGTGCCAGCAGCTTGGTTTACGGTAATGAAAAACTGTTTTTT.

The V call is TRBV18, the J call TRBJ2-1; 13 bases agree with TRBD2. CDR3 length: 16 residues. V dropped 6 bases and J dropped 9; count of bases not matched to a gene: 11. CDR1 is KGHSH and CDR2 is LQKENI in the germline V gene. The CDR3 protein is CASSPTSGRGEGEQFF. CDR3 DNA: TGTGCCAGCTCCCCTACTAGCGGGAGGGGCGAGGGTGAGCAGTTCTTC.

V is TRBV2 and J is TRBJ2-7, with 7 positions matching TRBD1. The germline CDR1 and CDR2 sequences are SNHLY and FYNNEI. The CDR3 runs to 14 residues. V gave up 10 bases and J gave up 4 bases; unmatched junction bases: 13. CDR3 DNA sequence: TGTGCCACGAAGCTGGACAGGAATGGTTACGAGCAGTACTTC. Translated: CATKLDRNGYEQYF.

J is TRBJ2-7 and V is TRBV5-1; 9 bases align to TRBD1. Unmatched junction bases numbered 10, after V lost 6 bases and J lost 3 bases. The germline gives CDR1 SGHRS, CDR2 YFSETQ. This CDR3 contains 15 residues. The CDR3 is CASTLSGTGNYEQYF. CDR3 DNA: TGCGCCAGCACCCTGTCTGGGACAGGGAACTACGAGCAGTACTTC. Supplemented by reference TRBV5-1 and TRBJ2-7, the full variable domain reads KAGVTQTPRYLIKTRGQQVTLSCSPISGHRSVSWYQQTPGQGLQFLFEYFSETQRNKGNFPGRFSGRQFSNSRSEMNVSTLELGDSALYLCASTLSGTGNYEQYFGPGTRLTVT.

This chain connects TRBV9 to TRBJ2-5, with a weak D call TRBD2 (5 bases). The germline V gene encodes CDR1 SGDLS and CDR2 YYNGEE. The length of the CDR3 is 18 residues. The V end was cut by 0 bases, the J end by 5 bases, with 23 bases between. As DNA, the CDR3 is TGTGCCAGCAGCGTAGGAATCCGGGAAAAACCCTATCAGGAGACCCAGTACTTC. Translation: CASSVGIREKPYQETQYF.

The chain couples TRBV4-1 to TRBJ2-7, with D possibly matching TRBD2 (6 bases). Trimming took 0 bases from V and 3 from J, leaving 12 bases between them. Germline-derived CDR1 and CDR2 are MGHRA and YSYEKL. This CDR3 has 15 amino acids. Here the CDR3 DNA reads TGCGCCAGCAGCCAAGATCACGGGAGTATCTACGAGCAGTACTTC. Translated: CASSQDHGSIYEQYF.

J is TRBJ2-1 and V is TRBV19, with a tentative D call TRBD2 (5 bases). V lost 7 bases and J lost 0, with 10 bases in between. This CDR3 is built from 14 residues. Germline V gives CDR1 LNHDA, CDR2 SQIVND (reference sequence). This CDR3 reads CASKKRDSYNEQFF. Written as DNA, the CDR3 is TGTGCCAGTAAGAAGAGGGACTCCTACAATGAGCAGTTCTTC.

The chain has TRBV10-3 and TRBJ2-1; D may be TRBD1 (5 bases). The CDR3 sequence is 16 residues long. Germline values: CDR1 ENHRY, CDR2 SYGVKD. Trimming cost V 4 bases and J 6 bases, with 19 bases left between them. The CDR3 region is CAISAPTDQRSNEQFF. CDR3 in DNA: TGTGCCATCAGTGCCCCGACAGATCAAAGGAGCAATGAGCAGTTCTTC.

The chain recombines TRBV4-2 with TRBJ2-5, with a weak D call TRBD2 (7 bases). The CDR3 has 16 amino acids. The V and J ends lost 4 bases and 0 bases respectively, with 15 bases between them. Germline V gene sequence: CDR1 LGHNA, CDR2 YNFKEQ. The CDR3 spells CASSPSGGAYQETQYF. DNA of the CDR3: TGTGCCAGCAGCCCCTCGGGGGGCGCTTACCAAGAGACCCAGTACTTC.

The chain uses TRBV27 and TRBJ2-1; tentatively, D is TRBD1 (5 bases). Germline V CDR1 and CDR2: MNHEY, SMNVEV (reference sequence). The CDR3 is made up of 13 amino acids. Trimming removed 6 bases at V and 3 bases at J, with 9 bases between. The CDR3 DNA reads TGTGCCAGCAGCTCGACAGACTACAATGAGCAGTTCTTC. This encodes CASSSTDYNEQFF.